The 32 T cell receptor beta chains in this list originate from one sample, sequenced in a study of blood T cell repertoires in COVID-19. Assay used: immunoSEQ multiplex PCR; TCRdb lists only in-frame clones, some missing. The repertoire holds roughly 140,000 clones, with approximately 84% as singletons. Sequenced material: peripheral blood. Every receptor here comes from a human donor in a cohort sampled during active COVID-19.

V and J are TRBV9 and TRBJ2-3; D is perhaps TRBD2 (6 bases). CDR3 size: 15 residues. CDR1 SGDLS and CDR2 YYNGEE come from the germline V gene. Trimming left V 0 bases short and J 4 bases short, with 12 bases between. The DNA for the CDR3 is TGTGCCAGCAGCGTAGGGGGGGTGTTCGCAGATACGCAGTATTTT. This translates into CASSVGGVFADTQYF.

The chain uses TRBV7-2 and TRBJ2-7; TRBD2 aligns across 10 bases. The CDR3 is made up of 16 amino acids. CDR1 and CDR2 from the germline V gene are SGHTA and FQGNSA. V lost 0 bases to trimming and J lost 3 bases; unmatched junction nucleotides: 5. The CDR3 coding sequence is TGTGCCAGCAGCTTAGCGGCTAGCGGGGGCCTCTACGAGCAGTACTTC. It codes for CASSLAASGGLYEQYF.

This chain joins TRBV27 and TRBJ1-1; 10 bases line up with TRBD1. Looked up from germline, CDR1 is MNHEY and CDR2 is SMNVEV (reference sequence). This CDR3 is built from 17 residues. The trim removed 4 bases at V and 0 bases at J, leaving 8 bases unmatched. The chain's CDR3 is CASSSTGGKGLNTEAFF. The CDR3 bases are TGTGCCAGCAGTTCGACAGGGGGCAAAGGCCTGAACACTGAAGCTTTCTTT.

This clone was detected only once. The chain carries TRBV27 and TRBJ2-3; a weak D match, TRBD2 (5 bases). The V end was cut by 6 bases, the J end by 4 bases, with 14 bases between. The CDR3 is made up of 14 amino acids. Germline assignment: CDR1 MNHEY and CDR2 SMNVEV (reference sequence). CDR3 DNA sequence: TGTGCCAGCAGCCCCGACCGAGGGCCAGATACGCAGTATTTT. This translates into CASSPDRGPDTQYF.

V is TRBV19 and J is TRBJ2-1; 14 bases align to TRBD2. V dropped 2 bases and J dropped 6; count of bases not matched to a gene: 3. Germline V gives CDR1 LNHDA, CDR2 SQIVND (reference sequence). This CDR3 has 16 amino acids. The CDR3: CASSIKGLAGVNEQFF. In DNA, the CDR3 is TGTGCCAGTAGTATAAAGGGACTAGCGGGGGTCAATGAGCAGTTCTTC. The whole variable domain, remainder taken from reference TRBV19 and TRBJ2-1, is DGGITQSPKYLFRKEGQNVTLSCEQNLNHDAMYWYRQDPGQGLRLIYYSQIVNDFQKGDIAEGYSVSREKKESFPLTVTSAQKNPTAFYLCASSIKGLAGVNEQFFGPGTRLTVL.

J is TRBJ2-5 and V is TRBV7-8; 8 positions agree with TRBD2. The J segment lost 5 bases and the V segment lost 7 bases, leaving 9 bases of the junction unmatched. The germline V gene encodes CDR1 SGHVS and CDR2 FQNEAQ. The CDR3 totals 14 residues. The CDR3 sequence is CASTSGGVLETQYF. In nucleotides, the CDR3 is TGTGCCAGCACCTCGGGGGGGGTGCTGGAGACCCAGTACTTC.

This chain links TRBV7-2 with TRBJ1-2; D is uncertain. CDR1 SGHTA and CDR2 FQGNSA come from the germline V gene. V was cut by 1 base and J by 4 bases, with 7 bases left in between. CDR3 length: 13 residues. CDR3 sequence reads: CASSLEPGYGYTF. The CDR3, as DNA: TGTGCCAGCAGCTTAGAGCCCGGCTATGGCTACACCTTC.

V usage is TRBV5-1 and J usage is TRBJ1-1; TRBD1 might be the D (5 bases). V lost 5 bases and J lost 0, with 11 bases in between. This CDR3 spans 14 amino acids. CDR1 and CDR2 (germline): SGHRS, YFSETQ. The CDR3 here is CASSSTTVNTEAFF. CDR3 sequence (DNA): TGCGCCAGCAGTTCCACGACAGTGAACACTGAAGCTTTCTTT.

The V and J genes are TRBV10-3 and TRBJ2-7; TRBD1 is a possible D gene (5 bases). CDR3 length: 13 amino acids. V lost 11 bases to trimming and J lost 0 bases, with 14 bases between them. Germline V CDR1 and CDR2: ENHRY, SYGVKD. Here the CDR3 reads CAAQGMSSYEQYF. The CDR3 DNA reads as TGTGCCGCCCAGGGAATGAGCTCCTACGAGCAGTACTTC.

V and J are TRBV25-1 and TRBJ1-6, with 7 bases matching TRBD1. V trimming: 1 base; J trimming: 9 bases; junction bases outside the gene matches: 9. The CDR3 has 16 amino acids. CDR1 and CDR2 from the germline V gene are MGHDK and SYGVNS. Here the CDR3 DNA reads TGTGCCAGCAGTGAATGGAGCAGGGGGAAAGTTTCACCCCTCCACTTT. Amino acid sequence: CASSEWSRGKVSPLHF.

The V call is TRBV5-1, the J call TRBJ2-3, with TRBD2 identical over 14 bases. Germline CDR1 SGHRS, CDR2 YFSETQ. Trimming at V came to 4 bases and at J to 6 bases, leaving 10 bases not matched to a gene. This CDR3 has 17 amino acids. The CDR3 spells CASSPGLAGAGRDTQYF. CDR3 DNA sequence: TGCGCCAGCAGCCCGGGACTAGCGGGGGCCGGACGGGATACGCAGTATTTT.

This chain joins TRBV2 and TRBJ2-1; D is possibly TRBD2 (5 bases). The germline V and J ends were trimmed by 3 bases and 8 bases, with 11 bases remaining between them. Germline V gives CDR1 SNHLY, CDR2 FYNNEI. This CDR3 contains 13 residues. The CDR3 loop is CASSDPSSYEQFF. The CDR3 DNA reads TGTGCCAGCAGTGATCCTAGCTCCTATGAGCAGTTCTTC.

CDR3 bases: TGTGCCAGCAGCCCTCGACAGGGACTCTTGAACACTGAAGCTTTCTTT. Protein product: CASSPRQGLLNTEAFF. V usage is TRBV14 and J usage is TRBJ1-1; 7 nucleotides agree with TRBD1. From germline, CDR1 is SGHDN and CDR2 FVKESK. This CDR3 contains 16 residues. V dropped 4 bases and J dropped 0; count of bases not matched to a gene: 8.

This chain uses TRBV29-1 with TRBJ1-4, with TRBD1 identical over 7 bases. V gave up 7 bases and J gave up 4 bases; unmatched junction bases: 6. This CDR3 has 13 residues. Germline CDR1 and CDR2: SQVTM and ANQGSEA. DNA of the CDR3: TGCAGCGCACAGGGGAGTGGTAATGAAAAACTGTTTTTT. It encodes CSAQGSGNEKLFF.

This chain connects TRBV25-1 to TRBJ1-1; TRBD1 is a possible D gene (6 bases). V lost 5 bases, J lost 1 base, and 14 bases lay in between. Germline-derived CDR1 and CDR2 are MGHDK and SYGVNS. This CDR3 is built from 15 residues. CDR3 protein: CASSPQTGQNTEAFF. CDR3 bases: TGTGCCAGCAGTCCCCAGACAGGACAGAACACTGAAGCTTTCTTT.

This chain uses TRBV2 with TRBJ1-1; 7 bases agree with TRBD1. Looked up from germline, CDR1 is SNHLY and CDR2 is FYNNEI. The V gene end was trimmed by 9 bases and the J gene end by 4 bases; junction bases not matched to a gene: 14. The CDR3 extends over 15 amino acids. The chain's CDR3 is CARRKTGYESTEAFF. DNA of the CDR3: TGTGCCAGGCGAAAGACAGGGTACGAGAGCACTGAAGCTTTCTTT.

The V call is TRBV3-1 (or the pseudogene TRBV3-2), the J call TRBJ2-3; D gene ambiguous. The CDR3 is 15 amino acids. Trimming took off 1 base at V and 1 base at J, with 9 bases between the two ends. The germline V gene encodes CDR1 LGHDT and CDR2 YNNKEL (reference sequence). Written as DNA, the CDR3 is TGTGCCAGCAGCCAAGGGTCCTATGGCACAGATACGCAGTATTTT. This codes for CASSQGSYGTDTQYF.

The chain recombines TRBV19 with TRBJ1-1, with D tentatively TRBD1 (6 bases). Germline CDR1 and CDR2: LNHDA and SQIVND (reference sequence). The ends were cut back, 5 bases at V and 4 bases at J, with 11 bases in the middle. This CDR3 has 13 residues. In DNA form, the CDR3 reads TGTGCCAGTAGTTTCACCAGGGGCACTGAAGCTTTCTTT. This gives the protein CASSFTRGTEAFF.

This clone was picked up many times. The rearrangement links TRBV11-2 to TRBJ1-3; D is undetermined. The CDR3 contains 16 residues. The ends were cut back, 2 bases at V and 3 bases at J, with 14 bases in the middle. Germline V gene data show CDR1 as SGHAT and CDR2 as FQNNGV. The CDR3 reads CASSLSEFGGGNTIYF. The CDR3 DNA is TGTGCCAGCAGCTTAAGTGAGTTTGGAGGTGGAAACACCATATATTTT.

This chain connects TRBV7-9 to TRBJ1-4; D might be TRBD1 (6 bases). The CDR3 has 15 residues. Germline CDR1 is SEHNR and CDR2 is FQNEAQ (reference sequence). The V gene lost 5 bases and the J gene lost 7 bases, with 17 bases spanning the gap. DNA for the CDR3: TGTGCCAGCAGCCAAACCACAGGGTTGGCTGAAAAACTGTTTTTT. As protein: CASSQTTGLAEKLFF.

The V and J genes are TRBV2 and TRBJ1-5; weak D call: TRBD1 (5 bases). Trimming shortened V by 4 bases and J by 3 bases, and 7 bases separated the two germline ends. Germline V gives CDR1 SNHLY, CDR2 FYNNEI. This CDR3 region has 13 residues. As DNA, the CDR3 is TGTGCCAGCAGTGGGGGCATCAATCAGCCCCAGCATTTT. As protein: CASSGGINQPQHF.

The chain joins TRBV19 to TRBJ2-7, with D possibly TRBD1 on 6 matching bases. The V end lost 5 bases, the J end lost 6 bases, and 14 bases lay between the germline ends. This CDR3 has 13 residues. The germline CDR1 and CDR2 sequences are LNHDA and SQIVND (reference sequence). The CDR3 DNA reads as TGTGCCAGTAGTGTAGCCCTCAGGGGCGAGCAGTACTTC. Translation: CASSVALRGEQYF.

The chain links TRBV6-6 to TRBJ2-2, with D perhaps matching TRBD2 (5 bases). Trimming stripped 4 bases from V and 5 bases from J, with 14 bases between. The CDR3 extends over 15 amino acids. Looked up from germline, CDR1 is MNHNY and CDR2 is SVGAGI (reference sequence). CDR3 protein: CASSSGNRQTGELFF. DNA of the CDR3: TGTGCCAGCAGTTCCGGGAATAGGCAGACCGGGGAGCTGTTTTTT.

V and J are TRBV5-1 and TRBJ2-3; 9 positions agree with TRBD1. CDR1 and CDR2 from the germline V gene are SGHRS and YFSETQ. This CDR3 contains 16 residues. With 0 bases clipped from V and 2 bases from J, the junction kept 4 bases outside the gene matches. The chain's CDR3 is CASSLAGTGYTDTQYF. The CDR3 DNA reads TGCGCCAGCAGCTTGGCCGGGACAGGGTACACAGATACGCAGTATTTT.

The genes are TRBV2 and TRBJ2-1; 16 bases align to TRBD2. CDR1 is SNHLY, CDR2 FYNNEI, per germline. The CDR3 covers 14 residues. V was pared by 6 bases and J by 9 bases, with 2 bases of the junction left unmatched. DNA for the CDR3: TGTGCCAGCAGCGGGACTAGCGGGGGGGTTGAGCAGTTCTTC. Protein: CASSGTSGGVEQFF.

V gene TRBV6-5 combines with J gene TRBJ1-1; weak D call: TRBD1 (6 bases). The length of the CDR3 is 15 residues. V gave up 6 bases and J gave up 2 bases, with 16 bases separating them. Germline CDR1 MNHEY, CDR2 SVGAGI. The CDR3 protein is CASSPTGQGNTEAFF. The CDR3 bases are TGTGCCAGCAGCCCAACAGGGCAGGGAAACACTGAAGCTTTCTTT.

The gene calls are TRBV30 and TRBJ1-1; 7 bases agree with TRBD1. The CDR3 contains 13 residues. V trimming: 3 bases; J trimming: 2 bases; junction bases outside the gene matches: 3. CDR1 is GTSNPN, CDR2 SVGIG, per germline (reference sequence). The CDR3, as DNA: TGTGCCTGGAGGCGACAGGGTAACACTGAAGCTTTCTTT. Its protein is CAWRRQGNTEAFF.

This chain uses TRBV5-1 with TRBJ2-2, with 8 bases identical to TRBD1. Trimming at V came to 4 bases and at J to 6 bases, leaving 8 bases not matched to a gene. In germline, CDR1 is SGHRS, CDR2 YFSETQ. The CDR3 covers 15 residues. This CDR3 reads CASSHVDREAGELFF. DNA of the CDR3: TGCGCCAGCAGCCACGTGGACAGGGAGGCCGGGGAGCTGTTTTTT.

The chain has TRBV5-1 and TRBJ1-2, with 9 bases identical to TRBD1. CDR1 is SGHRS and CDR2 is YFSETQ in the germline V gene. V was pared by 3 bases and J by 7 bases, with 10 bases of the junction left unmatched. This CDR3 is built from 15 residues. The CDR3 coding sequence is TGCGCCAGCAGCTGGACAGGGGAGGAGTGGAGTGGCTACACCTTC. Translating it yields CASSWTGEEWSGYTF.

This clone was counted once. The chain employs TRBV18 and TRBJ1-5, with a possible D match to TRBD1 (6 bases). The germline CDR1 and CDR2 sequences are KGHSH and LQKENI. V lost 3 bases and J lost 9, with 12 bases in between. The CDR3 is made up of 13 amino acids. DNA of the CDR3: TGTGCCAGCTCACCGGGGGCCGACCCGCCCCAGCATTTT. Its translation: CASSPGADPPQHF.

The CDR3 loop reads CASSSAGGQVETQYF. The CDR3 DNA reads TGTGCCAGTAGTTCCGCGGGGGGGCAGGTAGAGACCCAGTACTTC. V is TRBV19 and J is TRBJ2-5, with TRBD2 matching over 9 bases. The CDR3 spans 15 residues. Germline assignment: CDR1 LNHDA and CDR2 SQIVND (reference sequence). After removal of 5 bases from V and 4 bases from J, the junction contained 8 bases not matched to a gene.

The chain carries TRBV9 and TRBJ2-4; 7 bases match TRBD1. Germline CDR1 is SGDLS and CDR2 is YYNGEE. The CDR3 is 16 residues long. Trimming cost V 4 bases and J 3 bases; bases outside gene matches: 10. The CDR3 region has the DNA TGTGCCAGCAGCCCCCGGGACAGCTCTTACAAAAACATTCAGTACTTC. Amino acid sequence: CASSPRDSSYKNIQYF.